There are a few counts of the clone carrying this T cell receptor (beta chain). As yet, its antigen is unknown. The CDR3 has 17 residues. The V gene end was trimmed by 3 bases and the J gene end by 3 bases; junction bases not matched to a gene: 13. Looked up from germline, CDR1 is SGDLS and CDR2 is YYNGEE. TCRdb re-derived calls from the 5' RACE reads in MiXCR, one entry per CDR3 protein. The table includes about 420,000 distinct CDR3 sequences, 20% to 30% detected once. This specimen belongs to a study of T-cell memory formation after mild COVID-19. Study information: Each donor largely had its own TCR clusters.

Study-wide results and caveats: Mostly located in CM and EM were contracting CD4+ clones, with contracting CD8+ clones located in EMRA. Balance between CD4 and CD8 was seen in clones contracting day 15 to 85, and a CD4+ lean was seen in later expanders.

This sequence was found in an adult woman who had mild COVID-19 (a few samples of this study predate the infection). Cell type and time point are not known. Input material: PBMCs or a T cell subset sorted from them (not recorded which). V is TRBV9 and J is TRBJ2-3; 7 bases map to TRBD1. The CDR3 DNA sequence: TGTGCCAGCAGCGCCGTTAGGACAGGAACTACAACAGATACGCAGTATTTT. This gives the protein CASSAVRTGTTTDTQYF.